The 3 T cell receptor beta chains reported below all come from one sample, sequenced in a study of CD8 T cells in Susac syndrome. Random hexamers primed reverse transcription of about 0.5 to 1 ug RNA. TCRdb ran MiXCR on the immunoSEQ multiplex PCR reads and lists one entry per CDR3 protein. The data contain approximately 260,000 distinct CDR3 sequences, about 95% of them seen just once; the ten biggest clones take up less than 0.11%. The sequenced sample consisted of CD4+ T cells from PBMCs. The receptors come from a human donor with Susac syndrome.

This rearrangement joins TRBV15 to TRBJ2-1; 9 positions agree with TRBD2. The CDR3 totals 17 residues. The germline V gene encodes CDR1 LNHNV and CDR2 YYDKDF (reference sequence). J lost 7 bases, V lost 5 bases, and 15 bases had no gene match. Here the CDR3 reads CATSPHAGGPFCNEQFF. CDR3 DNA sequence: TGTGCCACCAGCCCCCACGCGGGAGGGCCCTTCTGTAATGAGCAGTTCTTC.

There are a few counts of this clonotype. The V gene is TRBV5-1, the J gene TRBJ2-7; D unclear. The CDR3 is 14 amino acids. Germline CDR1 is SGHRS and CDR2 is YFSETQ. The V and J ends lost 3 bases and 2 bases respectively, with 12 bases between them. CDR3 nucleotides: TGCGCCAGCAGCTCGCGGACGGGTACCTACGAGCAGTACTTC. Residues: CASSSRTGTYEQYF.

The V gene is TRBV27, the J gene TRBJ2-1, with D possibly TRBD2 on 6 matching bases. This CDR3 is built from 17 residues. Trimming removed 7 bases from V and 0 bases from J, with 19 bases in between. Germline V lookup: CDR1 MNHEY, CDR2 SMNVEV (reference sequence). The CDR3 region is CASTPGAHPYSYNEQFF. In DNA form, the CDR3 reads TGTGCCAGCACTCCGGGAGCCCATCCCTACTCCTACAATGAGCAGTTCTTC.